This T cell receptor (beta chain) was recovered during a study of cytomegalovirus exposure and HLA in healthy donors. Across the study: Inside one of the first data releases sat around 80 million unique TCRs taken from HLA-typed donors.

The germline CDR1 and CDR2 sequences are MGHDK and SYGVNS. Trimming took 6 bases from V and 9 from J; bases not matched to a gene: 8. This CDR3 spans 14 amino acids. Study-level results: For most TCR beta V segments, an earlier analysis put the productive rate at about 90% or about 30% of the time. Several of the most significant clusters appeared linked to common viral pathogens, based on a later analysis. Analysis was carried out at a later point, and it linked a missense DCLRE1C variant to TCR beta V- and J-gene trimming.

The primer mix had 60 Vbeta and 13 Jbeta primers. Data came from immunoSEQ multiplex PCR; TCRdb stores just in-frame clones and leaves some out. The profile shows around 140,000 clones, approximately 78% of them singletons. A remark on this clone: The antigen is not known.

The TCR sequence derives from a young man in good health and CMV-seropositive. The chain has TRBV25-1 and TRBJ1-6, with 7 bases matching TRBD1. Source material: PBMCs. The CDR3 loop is CASRGQTEGSPLHF. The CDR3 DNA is TGTGCCAGCAGGGGACAGACTGAGGGTTCACCCCTCCACTTT. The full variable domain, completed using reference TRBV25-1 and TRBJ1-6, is EADIYQTPRYLVIGTGKKITLECSQTMGHDKMYWYQQDPGMELHLIHYSYGVNSTEKGDLSSESTVSRIRTEHFPLTLESARPSHTSQYLCASRGQTEGSPLHFGNGTRLTVT.